The TCR beta chain under discussion was sequenced for a study of blood T cell repertoires in COVID-19. Across the whole study: Symptom resolution, clearance, or two negative PCRs marked the recovered donors of Cohort 3. PBMCs, B-cell-depleted T cells, or T cells were the source of the cDNA or gDNA that made up the material.

Repertoires were generated with immunoSEQ multiplex PCR, while TCRdb's copy carries only in-frame clones and drops some. Of about 200,000 clones in the sample, approximately 90% were seen once. Those who participated ranged in age from about 18 to 89 years and resided in about 24 US areas. Germline CDR1 is LNHDA and CDR2 is SQIVND (reference sequence). The CDR3 is 16 residues long. V lost 4 bases, J lost 1 base, and 4 bases stayed unmatched. This sequence was found in a woman aged 40 to 50 in a cohort exposed to, infected with or recovered from COVID-19 (not recorded which). The V and J genes are TRBV19 and TRBJ2-1; 10 positions match TRBD1. Sequenced sample: PBMCs or T cells enriched from blood (not recorded which). CDR3 region: CASSTDRGISYNEQFF. CDR3 nucleotides: TGTGCCAGTAGTACGGACAGGGGGATTTCCTACAATGAGCAGTTCTTC.